One sample yielded the 19 T cell receptor beta chains listed below, sequenced in a study of T cells in Graves' hyperthyroidism and ophthalmopathy (dated by TCRdb to about 2019). The library relied on multiplex PCR. The run used an Illumina HiSeq 2000. The TCR beta CDR3 regions were amplified from the RNA transcripts. For the first round of RT-PCR on the TCR CDR3, the HTBI primer set was used together with the Qiagen OneStep RT-PCR kit. Using fastp trimming at Q25 and MiXCR clonotype assembly, TCRdb reanalyzed the public sequencing data and kept in-frame beta chains. Each CDR3 protein appears once, grouped with its most common genes and DNA. Across this sample there are a few hundred thousand distinct CDR3 sequences, with just over 45% seen only once. The ten largest clones capture more than 7.5% of the sample. The sequenced sample consisted of peripheral blood or thyroid tissue (not recorded which). Every receptor here comes from a woman in her late teens or twenties with Graves' hyperthyroidism.

CDR3 loop: CASRSPRETEAFF. The CDR3 nucleotides read TGTGCCAGCAGGAGCCCAAGGGAAACTGAAGCTTTCTTT. J is TRBJ1-1 and V is TRBV3-1; D is ambiguous. The CDR3 sequence is 13 residues long. Germline V lookup: CDR1 LGHDT, CDR2 YNNKEL (reference sequence). Between the trimmed V and J ends, which lost 6 bases and 5 bases, there was a span of 13 bases.

This clonotype was picked up many times. The gene calls are TRBV6-5 and TRBJ2-6; 7 bases align to TRBD1. Per germline, CDR1 MNHEY and CDR2 SVGAGI. The CDR3 loop spans 16 amino acids. V trimming: 6 bases; J trimming: 1 base; junction bases outside the gene matches: 6. The CDR3 reads CASSQGDGSGANVLTF. In DNA, the CDR3 is TGTGCCAGCAGCCAGGGGGACGGGTCTGGGGCCAACGTCCTGACTTTC.

This clonotype was observed a handful of times. The chain links TRBV5-1 to TRBJ1-5, with D maybe TRBD1 (6 bases). Germline-derived CDR1 and CDR2 are SGHRS and YFSETQ. Trimming removed 4 bases from V and 3 bases from J, with 14 bases in between. This CDR3 is 15 amino acids long. CDR3 bases: TGCGCCAGCAGCCCTTCGGGACAAGACAATCAGCCCCAGCATTTT. Translated, it gives CASSPSGQDNQPQHF.

This clonotype appeared many times. This chain joins TRBV29-1 and TRBJ1-1, with 7 bases aligning to TRBD1. The CDR3 runs 12 residues. With V trimmed by 5 bases and J by 6 bases, 6 bases remained unmatched. Germline-derived CDR1 and CDR2 are SQVTM and ANQGSEA. Here the CDR3 reads CSVLTGVAEAFF. The DNA for the CDR3 is TGCAGCGTTCTAACAGGGGTCGCTGAAGCTTTCTTT. Complete variable domain (other parts from reference TRBV29-1 and TRBJ1-1): SAVISQKPSRDICQRGTSLTIQCQVDSQVTMMFWYRQQPGQSLTLIATANQGSEATYESGFVIDKFPISRPNLTFSTLTVSNMSPEDSSIYLCSVLTGVAEAFFGQGTRLTVV.

This clonotype occurred once. This chain links TRBV7-6 with TRBJ2-7; no reliable D call. The V end lost 3 bases, the J end lost 4 bases, and 19 bases lay between the germline ends. The CDR3 consists of 16 residues. Germline loops: CDR1 SGHVS, CDR2 FNYEAQ. The CDR3 bases are TGTGCCAGCAGCTTGGAGAGGTCCGGGCTTCAGTACGAGCAGTACTTC. This encodes CASSLERSGLQYEQYF.

This rearrangement joins TRBV29-1 to TRBJ2-5; D gene unclear. This CDR3 has 13 amino acids. Per germline, CDR1 SQVTM and CDR2 ANQGSEA. Trimming stripped 8 bases from V and 1 base from J, with 14 bases between. DNA for the CDR3: TGCAGCAGTGAAGTCACAGCCCAAGAGACCCAGTACTTC. Its protein product is CSSEVTAQETQYF.

This clonotype was observed a handful of times. A single base separates this from a much larger clone, so it may be a read error. The J gene is TRBJ2-5, the V gene TRBV11-2; no clear D. Germline assignment: CDR1 SGHAT and CDR2 FQNNGV. The ends were cut back, 0 bases at V and 5 bases at J, with 4 bases in the middle. CDR3 size: 12 residues. The DNA for the CDR3 is TGTGCCAGCAGCTTAGAGGTGGAGACCCAGTACTTC. It codes for CASSLEVETQYF.

The V and J genes are TRBV3-1 and TRBJ1-2; TRBD1 might be the D (6 bases). Germline values: CDR1 LGHDT, CDR2 YNNKEL (reference sequence). The CDR3 contains 14 residues. V lost 4 bases to trimming and J lost 4 bases, with 13 bases between them. This chain's CDR3 is CASSRSQGLYGYTF. DNA of the CDR3: TGTGCCAGCAGCCGATCTCAGGGGCTCTATGGCTACACCTTC.

The V and J genes are TRBV24-1 and TRBJ1-6; the D is unclear. Germline assignment: CDR1 KGHDR and CDR2 SFDVKD. This CDR3 contains 13 residues. V was cut by 5 bases and J by 5 bases, with 6 bases left in between. For the CDR3, the DNA is TGTGCCACCAGTGCTAAACATAATTCACCCCTCCACTTT. As protein: CATSAKHNSPLHF.

The table lists this clonotype with a few counts. The V and J genes are TRBV11-1 and TRBJ1-2, with 11 bases fitting TRBD1. The germline CDR1 and CDR2 sequences are SGHAT and FQDESV (reference sequence). The CDR3 is 15 residues long. Germline trimming cut 5 bases from V and 3 bases from J; bases unmatched to any gene: 5. The CDR3 sequence: CASSLGQGADYGYTF. The CDR3, as DNA: TGTGCCAGCAGCCTTGGACAGGGGGCGGACTATGGCTACACCTTC.

The V and J genes are TRBV5-1 and TRBJ2-5; D might be TRBD1 (5 bases). CDR3 length: 16 residues. Trimming pared 4 bases from V and 5 bases from J, leaving 21 bases between. CDR1 and CDR2 (germline): SGHRS, YFSETQ. The CDR3 reads CASSPGFVGQSETQYF. The CDR3 DNA follows: TGCGCCAGCAGCCCGGGTTTCGTGGGGCAAAGCGAGACCCAGTACTTC.

This clonotype was picked up many times. The J gene is TRBJ1-6, the V gene TRBV2; D call uncertain. The germline CDR1 and CDR2 sequences are SNHLY and FYNNEI. Trimming shortened V by 5 bases and J by 5 bases, and 10 bases separated the two germline ends. The CDR3 length is 14 residues. Here the CDR3 DNA reads TGTGCCAGCAGTTACACCGCCGATAATTCACCCCTCCACTTT. Residues: CASSYTADNSPLHF.

This clonotype was detected ten times or more. The rearrangement links TRBV12-3 or TRBV12-4 to TRBJ2-5, with D unclear. The CDR3 consists of 13 residues. Trimming pared 4 bases from V and 4 bases from J, leaving 10 bases between. CDR3 sequence reads: CASSWLRRETQYF. The CDR3 region has the DNA TGTGCCAGCAGTTGGCTCAGGCGAGAGACCCAGTACTTC.

This clonotype was recorded only once. The chain carries TRBV7-8 and TRBJ2-7; D is unresolved. This CDR3 has 13 residues. Trimming took 5 bases from V and 1 from J, leaving 9 bases between them. Germline lookup yields CDR1 SGHVS and CDR2 FQNEAQ. The CDR3 bases are TGTGCCAGCAGCGCCCCCGGGTCCTACGAGCAGTACTTC. Protein sequence: CASSAPGSYEQYF.

The chain recombines TRBV24-1 with TRBJ2-2; D is unresolved. CDR1 and CDR2 from the germline V gene are KGHDR and SFDVKD. Trimming stripped 6 bases from V and 5 bases from J, with 9 bases between. The CDR3 extends over 13 amino acids. The CDR3 sequence is CATSRPGTGELFF. The CDR3 nucleotides read TGTGCCACCAGTCGACCCGGGACCGGGGAGCTGTTTTTT.

The chain uses TRBV19 and TRBJ2-3, with D possibly called TRBD1 or TRBD2 (5 bases each). Germline V gives CDR1 LNHDA, CDR2 SQIVND (reference sequence). The V end was cut by 3 bases, the J end by 10 bases, with 20 bases between. This CDR3 has 15 amino acids. CDR3 loop: CASSMGWPGAHAQYF. The CDR3 DNA sequence: TGTGCCAGTAGTATGGGGTGGCCCGGGGCTCACGCGCAGTATTTT.

This clonotype was counted between two and nine times. V gene TRBV7-8 combines with J gene TRBJ2-1; TRBD1 matches at 8 bases. The CDR3 is 15 residues long. With 0 bases clipped from V and 6 bases from J, the junction kept 4 bases outside the gene matches. The germline CDR1 and CDR2 sequences are SGHVS and FQNEAQ. The CDR3, as DNA: TGTGCCAGCAGCTTAGCCAGGGGGCTGAGCAATGAGCAGTTCTTC. This gives the protein CASSLARGLSNEQFF.

Comment on this clonotype: Because it lacks the conserved phenylalanine or tryptophan at the end, this CDR3 is likely a read error. The DNA is left out, because the CDR3 cannot be placed on it with certainty; the CDR3 is given as TCRdb lists it. The V call is TRBV15, the J call TRBJ1-3; TRBD1, as called in the table, went unchecked against the DNA. The CDR3 spans 11 residues, counting both ends. Germline V CDR1 and CDR2: LNHNV, YYDKDF (reference sequence). CDR3: CATSREGTGYT.

The chain is built from TRBV20-1 and TRBJ1-2; D ambiguous. The length of the CDR3 is 12 residues. CDR1 and CDR2 (germline): DFQATT, SNEGSKA (reference sequence). Between the trimmed V and J ends, which lost 4 bases and 10 bases, there was a span of 16 bases. As DNA, the CDR3 is TGCAGTGCTAAGAGAGGAGCGGGAGCCTACACCTTC. It codes for CSAKRGAGAYTF.